This TCR beta chain came from a study of T cell responses to AZD1222 COVID-19 vaccine. Libraries were prepared by immunoSEQ multiplex PCR; TCRdb keeps only in-frame clonotypes and omits some of them. This sample has nearly 55,000 clones, with roughly 90% found just once. Germline assignment: CDR1 LNHNV and CDR2 YYDKDF (reference sequence). This CDR3 region has 16 residues. J gave up 0 bases and V 5 bases, and 8 bases lay outside the gene matches. The study's findings and limits: A mostly white British donor set with more females was recruited, and clonal diversity was possibly underestimated. AZD1222 recipients seropositive at baseline numbered only six or seven. Once two AZD1222 doses were given, Spike-specific TCR breadth and depth went up.

In regard to this clone: Its antigen is currently unknown.

This clonotype originated in an adult who received the AZD1222 COVID-19 vaccine. Source: peripheral blood, taken 28 days after the second AZD1222 dose. The chain uses TRBV15 and TRBJ2-3; 7 bases are shared with TRBD2. The CDR3, as DNA: TGTGCCACCAGCGGTGGACTAGATCTAAGCACAGATACGCAGTATTTT. It specifies CATSGGLDLSTDTQYF.